What follows are 20 T cell receptor beta chains derived from one specimen sequenced in a study of pediatric ulcerative colitis (dated 2019 in TCRdb). During colonoscopy, one to two pinch biopsies were obtained from the rectum for research. Library preparation used the immunoSEQ multiplex PCR assay. This immuneACCESS table, as held by TCRdb, lists in-frame sequences with V and J called but not all clones. Of the missing ones, under half trace to an unresolved V gene in checked studies; the others have no known cause. The sample yields some 25,000 clones; over 55% were counted once. The ten largest clones capture 7.8% of the sample. The sample was gut tissue. The receptor source for this set is a boy younger than 18 with severe ulcerative colitis.

This clone occurred a few times. In DNA form, the CDR3 reads TGTGCCACCAGCAGGGTGGACGGCTACAATGAGCAGTTCTTC. Translation: CATSRVDGYNEQFF. V is TRBV15 and J is TRBJ2-1, with D uncertain. CDR1 is LNHNV and CDR2 is YYDKDF in the germline V gene (reference sequence). V gave up 3 bases and J gave up 3 bases, with 9 bases separating them. This CDR3 is built from 14 residues.

The genes are TRBV18 and TRBJ2-7, with 10 positions matching TRBD2. Per the germline V gene, CDR1 is KGHSH and CDR2 is LQKENI. Trimming cost V 3 bases and J 5 bases; bases outside gene matches: 7. The CDR3 length is 15 residues. The DNA for the CDR3 is TGTGCCAGCTCACCCCGGGCTAGCGGGAGTGACGAGCAGTACTTC. Translation: CASSPRASGSDEQYF. Full variable domain (outside the CDR3, taken from reference TRBV18 and TRBJ2-7): NAGVMQNPRHLVRRRGQEARLRCSPMKGHSHVYWYRQLPEEGLKFMVYLQKENIIDESGMPKERFSAEFPKEGPSILRIQQVVRGDSAAYFCASSPRASGSDEQYFGPGTRLTVT.

The rearrangement links TRBV27 to TRBJ1-4; D gene ambiguous. There are 12 residues in the CDR3. V shed 5 bases and J shed 5 bases, with 6 bases lying between them. CDR1 MNHEY and CDR2 SMNVEV come from the germline V gene (reference sequence). The chain's CDR3 is CASSKGNEKLFF. The DNA of the CDR3 is TGTGCCAGCAGTAAAGGGAATGAAAAACTGTTTTTT.

The rearrangement joins TRBV11-2 to TRBJ2-5, with TRBD2 matching over 9 bases. Germline V gene data show CDR1 as SGHAT and CDR2 as FQNNGV. The CDR3 contains 18 residues. J was trimmed by 5 bases and V by 1 base; bases with no gene match: 14. CDR3 amino acids: CASSLVSSGIPAGETQYF. For the CDR3, the DNA is TGTGCCAGCAGCTTAGTTTCTAGCGGGATCCCCGCGGGGGAGACCCAGTACTTC.

The chain is built from TRBV30 and TRBJ1-1; D is unclear. V lost 6 bases to trimming and J lost 7 bases, with 12 bases between them. The CDR3 length is 11 residues. The germline CDR1 and CDR2 sequences are GTSNPN and SVGIG (reference sequence). The CDR3 loop reads CACRTALEAFF. The CDR3, as DNA: TGTGCCTGTAGGACGGCCCTTGAAGCTTTCTTT. Full variable domain (missing parts from reference TRBV30 and TRBJ1-1): SQTIHQWPATLVQPVGSPLSLECTVEGTSNPNLYWYRQAAGRGLQLLFYSVGIGQISSEVPQNLSASRPQDRQFILSSKKLLLSDSGFYLCACRTALEAFFGQGTRLTVV.

The V gene is TRBV10-3, the J gene TRBJ2-1, with D perhaps TRBD2 (6 bases). This CDR3 has 15 residues. V lost 8 bases and J 0 bases, leaving 14 bases between the germline ends. CDR1 and CDR2 from the germline V gene are ENHRY and SYGVKD. The CDR3 loop reads CAIDSAGSSYNEQFF. CDR3 nucleotides: TGTGCCATCGACTCTGCGGGGAGCTCCTACAATGAGCAGTTCTTC.

Written as DNA, the CDR3 is TGTGCCAGCAGCTTGAGGTCCACAGGGATGAACACTGAAGCTTTCTTT. It yields the protein CASSLRSTGMNTEAFF. This chain uses TRBV5-6 with TRBJ1-1; possibly TRBD1 for D (6 bases). This CDR3 contains 16 residues. Germline V lookup: CDR1 SGHDT, CDR2 YYEEEE. Trimming took 1 base from V and 0 from J, leaving 13 bases between them. Filled out from reference TRBV5-6 and TRBJ1-1, the complete variable domain reads DAGVTQSPTHLIKTRGQQVTLRCSPKSGHDTVSWYQQALGQGPQFIFQYYEEEERQRGNFPDRFSGHQFPNYSSELNVNALLLGDSALYLCASSLRSTGMNTEAFFGQGTRLTVV.

The rearrangement uses TRBV2 and TRBJ2-5; maybe TRBD2 (6 bases). There are 14 residues in the CDR3. Per germline, CDR1 SNHLY and CDR2 FYNNEI. Trimming left V 5 bases short and J 1 base short, with 11 bases between. CDR3 in DNA: TGTGCCAGCAGTAAACTAGCATCCCAAGAGACCCAGTACTTC. Protein: CASSKLASQETQYF.

The chain uses TRBV4-2 and TRBJ2-7; possible D gene TRBD2, 5 bases. Germline CDR1 LGHNA, CDR2 YNFKEQ. Trimming took 0 bases from V and 2 from J, leaving 14 bases between them. The CDR3 is 16 amino acids. The CDR3 is CASSQDFESSAYEQYF. The DNA of the CDR3 is TGTGCCAGCAGCCAAGATTTCGAGAGTAGCGCCTACGAGCAGTACTTC.

The V gene is TRBV2, the J gene TRBJ2-2; 7 nucleotides line up with TRBD2. V was clipped by 5 bases and J by 1 base; unmatched bases: 4. This CDR3 has 15 residues. The germline V gene encodes CDR1 SNHLY and CDR2 FYNNEI. The CDR3 DNA follows: TGTGCCAGCAGTAATCCGGGGGGGAACACCGGGGAGCTGTTTTTT. It is translated as CASSNPGGNTGELFF.

The chain uses TRBV5-1 and TRBJ2-5, with 10 bases lining up with TRBD2. Germline loops: CDR1 SGHRS, CDR2 YFSETQ. The junction had 3 bases not matched to a gene; V was cut back by 2 bases and J by 2 bases. This CDR3 has 15 amino acids. As DNA, the CDR3 is TGCGCCAGCAGCTTCTGGACTAGCGGTCAAGAGACCCAGTACTTC. It translates to CASSFWTSGQETQYF.

The chain joins TRBV7-3 to TRBJ2-3, with 9 bases that match TRBD2. CDR3 size: 13 residues. Germline-derived CDR1 and CDR2 are SGHTA and FQGTGA. V was pared by 5 bases and J by 6 bases, with 3 bases of the junction left unmatched. In DNA form, the CDR3 reads TGTGCCAGCAGCGCCGGGACTAGCGATACGCAGTATTTT. This sequence encodes CASSAGTSDTQYF. Full variable domain (missing parts from reference TRBV7-3 and TRBJ2-3): GAGVSQTPSNKVTEKGKYVELRCDPISGHTALYWYRQSLGQGPEFLIYFQGTGAADDSGLPNDRFFAVRPEGSVSTLKIQRTERGDSAVYLCASSAGTSDTQYFGPGTRLTVL.

This clone came up a few times. This chain uses TRBV9 with TRBJ2-1, with 13 bases identical to TRBD2. The CDR3 sequence is 15 residues long. Germline V gene data show CDR1 as SGDLS and CDR2 as YYNGEE. The J segment lost 7 bases and the V segment lost 0 bases, leaving 1 base of the junction unmatched. The CDR3, as DNA: TGTGCCAGCAGCGTAGGGACTAGCGGGAGTAATGAGCAGTTCTTC. Translating gives CASSVGTSGSNEQFF.

The rearrangement joins TRBV7-6 to TRBJ2-7; 10 bases are a match to TRBD2. V lost 4 bases to trimming and J lost 2 bases; unmatched junction nucleotides: 5. The V gene's germline CDR1 is SGHVS and CDR2 FNYEAQ. This CDR3 spans 15 amino acids. CDR3 protein: CASSSPGLAPYEQYF. The CDR3 nucleotides read TGTGCCAGCAGCTCCCCGGGACTAGCGCCCTACGAGCAGTACTTC.

This clone is classed as medium-sized. The V and J genes are TRBV6-5 and TRBJ1-3; 8 bases map to TRBD1. CDR1 MNHEY and CDR2 SVGAGI come from the germline V gene. The CDR3 sequence is 15 residues long. The trim removed 4 bases at V and 7 bases at J, leaving 9 bases unmatched. CDR3 in DNA: TGTGCCAGCAGTTCTACAGGGGGAGTAGGGAACACCATATATTTT. It yields the protein CASSSTGGVGNTIYF.

The chain uses TRBV28 and TRBJ2-6, with D perhaps TRBD1 (5 bases). CDR3 length: 17 residues. In germline, CDR1 is MDHEN, CDR2 SYDVKM. V was shortened by 3 bases and J by 0 bases, with 12 bases between the two germline ends. The CDR3: CASSFRRTTSGANVLTF. CDR3 nucleotides: TGTGCCAGCAGTTTCCGCCGGACAACCTCTGGGGCCAACGTCCTGACTTTC. Filled out from reference TRBV28 and TRBJ2-6, the complete variable domain reads DVKVTQSSRYLVKRTGEKVFLECVQDMDHENMFWYRQDPGLGLRLIYFSYDVKMKEKGDIPEGYSVSREKKERFSLILESASTNQTSMYLCASSFRRTTSGANVLTFGAGSRLTVL.

This clone came up a few times. The chain joins TRBV29-1 to TRBJ2-2, with D perhaps matching TRBD2 (6 bases). CDR1 is SQVTM, CDR2 ANQGSEA, per germline. This CDR3 is built from 13 residues. V was trimmed by 4 bases and J by 7 bases, leaving 13 bases between them. CDR3 amino acids: CSVGTTGGGELFF. CDR3 bases: TGCAGCGTTGGGACTACCGGAGGCGGGGAGCTGTTTTTT.

The chain has TRBV4-2 and TRBJ2-2; 13 nucleotides line up with TRBD2. The CDR3 covers 18 residues. J lost 1 base, V lost 1 base, and 3 bases had no gene match. Germline loops: CDR1 LGHNA, CDR2 YNFKEQ. This CDR3 reads CASSQGTSGSGNTGELFF. DNA of the CDR3: TGTGCCAGCAGCCAAGGGACTAGCGGGAGCGGGAACACCGGGGAGCTGTTTTTT.

The chain joins TRBV2 to TRBJ1-6; TRBD1 might be the D (5 bases). The germline V gene has CDR1 SNHLY and CDR2 FYNNEI. Trimming removed 6 bases from V and 6 bases from J, with 15 bases in between. CDR3 size: 15 residues. The CDR3 spells CASSERVQVNSPLHF. For the CDR3, the DNA is TGTGCCAGCAGCGAACGAGTACAGGTTAATTCACCCCTCCACTTT.

The V and J genes are TRBV9 and TRBJ2-7; D possibly matches TRBD1 or TRBD2 (5 bases each). Looked up from germline, CDR1 is SGDLS and CDR2 is YYNGEE. The CDR3 extends over 16 amino acids. V was trimmed by 4 bases and J by 4 bases, leaving 21 bases between them. The CDR3 here is CASSPTSGTTPYEQYF. The CDR3 nucleotides read TGTGCCAGCAGCCCCACGTCCGGGACCACACCGTACGAGCAGTACTTC.